The following is a TCR beta chain sequence with its context. The antigen remains undetermined. The germline gives CDR1 MNHNS, CDR2 SASEGT. The CDR3 spans 13 residues. V lost 1 base and J 2 bases, leaving 6 bases between the germline ends. TCRdb keeps only in-frame clones here, not all; method: immunoSEQ multiplex PCR. The sample includes about 12,000 clones, about 33% of them seen just once. The sample belongs to a study of radiation and T cells in renal cell carcinoma. Study results and limitations: Sampling covered only roughly 1 g of each tumor.

Documented treatment: 15 Gy SBRT to primary tumor, nephrectomy 4 weeks later. Nephrectomy followed 15 Gy stereotactic body radiation by 4 weeks. Sequenced here: tumor tissue, sampled from a patient whose treatment included radiotherapy and nephrectomy. This sequence was found in a man aged 55-75 years with renal cell carcinoma. This rearrangement joins TRBV6-1 to TRBJ2-7; D is undetermined. The CDR3 spells CASSEDPTYEQYV. CDR3 bases: TGTGCCAGCAGTGAAGATCCTACCTACGAGCAGTACGTC.